This is a list of T cell receptor beta chains from one sample in a study of T-cell memory formation after mild COVID-19. TCRdb passed the 5' RACE reads through MiXCR, listing each CDR3 protein once. The top ten clones hold roughly 22% of a sample with approximately 350,000 distinct CDR3 sequences, 13% to 15% of them seen once. The sample comprised PBMCs or a T cell subset sorted from them (not recorded which). Receptor source: a man between 18 and 29 years old who had mild COVID-19 (a few samples of this study predate the infection). Cell type and time point are not known. Both conserved end residues are part of each CDR3. A D gene is named only where the DNA matches it firmly. The size field is filled for only some rows; it gives once, few, many or a size class.

CDR3 DNA: TGCGCCAGCAGCTTGGCTAGCGGGGGGGACACAGATACGCAGTATTTT; CDR3 protein: CASSLASGGDTDTQYF; clone size: .; J gene: TRBJ2-3; D gene: TRBD2; V gene: TRBV5-1
CDR3 DNA: TGCGCCAGCAGCTTGTTTTCGGCGGACACTGAAGCTTTCTTT; CDR3 protein: CASSLFSADTEAFF; clone size: .; J gene: TRBJ1-1; D gene: .; V gene: TRBV5-1
CDR3 DNA: TGTGCCAGCAGCTTGGTGGGCTCACAGGGGAGCGATGAAGCTTTCTTT; CDR3 protein: CASSLVGSQGSDEAFF; clone size: .; J gene: TRBJ1-1; D gene: TRBD1; V gene: TRBV5-6
CDR3 DNA: TGTGCCAGCAGTTTCACAGGGTCTGGGACTGAAGCTTTCTTT; CDR3 protein: CASSFTGSGTEAFF; clone size: .; J gene: TRBJ1-1; D gene: .; V gene: TRBV27
CDR3 DNA: TGCGCCAGCAGCCAAGATCACCTCACTGAAGCTTTCTTT; CDR3 protein: CASSQDHLTEAFF; clone size: many; J gene: TRBJ1-1; D gene: .; V gene: TRBV4-3
CDR3 DNA: TGCGCCAGCAGCCAACCTGAGGACAACCAAGAGACCCAGTACTTC; CDR3 protein: CASSQPEDNQETQYF; clone size: many; J gene: TRBJ2-5; D gene: .; V gene: TRBV4-1
CDR3 DNA: TGTGCCAGCAGCCCCGTCCCAGATACGCAGTATTTT; CDR3 protein: CASSPVPDTQYF; clone size: .; J gene: TRBJ2-3; D gene: .; V gene: TRBV12-3/TRBV12-4
CDR3 DNA: TGTGCCAGCAGCCGAATGACAGCCTACTCCTACGAGCAGTACTTC; CDR3 protein: CASSRMTAYSYEQYF; clone size: few; J gene: TRBJ2-7; D gene: .; V gene: TRBV14
CDR3 DNA: TGTGCCAGCATCCGCAGGCAGAGCATGAACACTGAAGCTTTCTTT; CDR3 protein: CASIRRQSMNTEAFF; clone size: .; J gene: TRBJ1-1; D gene: .; V gene: TRBV12-3/TRBV12-4
CDR3 DNA: TGTGCCAGCAGGGGGTGGGACCAGCCCCAGCATTTT; CDR3 protein: CASRGWDQPQHF; clone size: .; J gene: TRBJ1-5; D gene: .; V gene: TRBV2
CDR3 DNA: TGTGCCAGCAGCTTAGTAGCGGTGGCGAATGAGCAGTTCTTC; CDR3 protein: CASSLVAVANEQFF; clone size: .; J gene: TRBJ2-1; D gene: .; V gene: TRBV7-9
CDR3 DNA: TGTGCCAGCAGTTTAGGGGCAGGGGGTAATCAGCCCCAGCATTTT; CDR3 protein: CASSLGAGGNQPQHF; clone size: .; J gene: TRBJ1-5; D gene: TRBD1; V gene: TRBV28
CDR3 DNA: TGTGCCTGGAGTAGGGGCACAGATACGCAGTATTTT; CDR3 protein: CAWSRGTDTQYF; clone size: .; J gene: TRBJ2-3; D gene: .; V gene: TRBV30
CDR3 DNA: TGCAGCGCTAGCGGGGGGGACACAGATACGCAGTATTTT; CDR3 protein: CSASGGDTDTQYF; clone size: few; J gene: TRBJ2-3; D gene: TRBD2; V gene: TRBV29-1
CDR3 DNA: TGTGCCAGCGCCCAGACTAGCGGGGGGACCCAGTACTTC; CDR3 protein: CASAQTSGGTQYF; clone size: few; J gene: TRBJ2-5; D gene: TRBD2; V gene: TRBV11-3
CDR3 DNA: TGTGCCAGCAGAGAACAGGGGGAAGACTATGGCTACACCTTC; CDR3 protein: CASREQGEDYGYTF; clone size: few; J gene: TRBJ1-2; D gene: TRBD1; V gene: TRBV6-2/TRBV6-3
CDR3 DNA: TGTGCCAGCAGTTGGGGTAATAGCACAGATACGCAGTATTTT; CDR3 protein: CASSWGNSTDTQYF; clone size: .; J gene: TRBJ2-3; D gene: .; V gene: TRBV12-3/TRBV12-4
CDR3 DNA: TGTGCCAGCTCACCATCGGGCTCGGGCACAGATACGCAGTATTTT; CDR3 protein: CASSPSGSGTDTQYF; clone size: once; J gene: TRBJ2-3; D gene: .; V gene: TRBV18
CDR3 DNA: TGCAGTGCTAGAGATCTCGGGGAAGAAGTCGTGAAGGGCTACACCTTC; CDR3 protein: CSARDLGEEVVKGYTF; clone size: few; J gene: TRBJ1-2; D gene: .; V gene: TRBV20-1
CDR3 DNA: TGCGCCAGCAGCTTATGGGACAGGGGGCGAGCTTTCTTT; CDR3 protein: CASSLWDRGRAFF; clone size: few; J gene: TRBJ1-1; D gene: TRBD1; V gene: TRBV5-1
CDR3 DNA: TGTGCCAGCAGCTTTTTCAGTATGGGGGCCAACGTCCTGACTTTC; CDR3 protein: CASSFFSMGANVLTF; clone size: .; J gene: TRBJ2-6; D gene: .; V gene: TRBV5-5
CDR3 DNA: TGTGCCAGCAGCTTAGGGAGAATACCAAACACTGAAGCTTTCTTT; CDR3 protein: CASSLGRIPNTEAFF; clone size: .; J gene: TRBJ1-1; D gene: .; V gene: TRBV7-9
CDR3 DNA: TGCAGTGCTAGGACTAGCGGGGGGGCCTACAATGAGCAGTTCTTC; CDR3 protein: CSARTSGGAYNEQFF; clone size: few; J gene: TRBJ2-1; D gene: TRBD2; V gene: TRBV20-1
CDR3 DNA: TGTGCCAGCAGCCAAGATTTCGGGGGGGCAACCTACGAGCAGTACTTC; CDR3 protein: CASSQDFGGATYEQYF; clone size: many; J gene: TRBJ2-7; D gene: TRBD2; V gene: TRBV3-1
CDR3 DNA: TGTGCCAGCAGCCCCCAGTCGGGCACAGATACGCAGTATTTT; CDR3 protein: CASSPQSGTDTQYF; clone size: once; J gene: TRBJ2-3; D gene: .; V gene: TRBV7-3
CDR3 DNA: TGCAGTTCAAGTCCGGGACCCACTACCGGGGAGCTGTTTTTT; CDR3 protein: CSSSPGPTTGELFF; clone size: .; J gene: TRBJ2-2; D gene: .; V gene: TRBV20-1
CDR3 DNA: TGTGCCAGCAGCGTTACCGGACAGCCGAATGAAAAACTGTTTTTT; CDR3 protein: CASSVTGQPNEKLFF; clone size: .; J gene: TRBJ1-4; D gene: .; V gene: TRBV9
CDR3 DNA: TGTGCCAGCAGTTACTACGGATACAATGAGCAGTTCTTC; CDR3 protein: CASSYYGYNEQFF; clone size: .; J gene: TRBJ2-1; D gene: .; V gene: TRBV6-5
CDR3 DNA: TGTGCCAGCAGCTCTTACGAGACTGAGCAGTTCTTC; CDR3 protein: CASSSYETEQFF; clone size: once; J gene: TRBJ2-1; D gene: .; V gene: TRBV5-6
CDR3 DNA: TGTGCCAGCTCACCACTCCCCAGTGGAGAAAATCAGCCCCAGCATTTT; CDR3 protein: CASSPLPSGENQPQHF; clone size: .; J gene: TRBJ1-5; D gene: .; V gene: TRBV18
CDR3 DNA: TGTGCCAGCAGTTTAGAGGGTACCCAGTACTTC; CDR3 protein: CASSLEGTQYF; clone size: many; J gene: TRBJ2-5; D gene: .; V gene: TRBV12-3/TRBV12-4
CDR3 DNA: TGTGCCACACGGAGGAGTGGAGGGGAAAAACTGTTTTTT; CDR3 protein: CATRRSGGEKLFF; clone size: .; J gene: TRBJ1-4; D gene: .; V gene: TRBV7-2
CDR3 DNA: TGCAGCGTCCCGGGACAGGGCTCTGGAAACACCATATATTTT; CDR3 protein: CSVPGQGSGNTIYF; clone size: .; J gene: TRBJ1-3; D gene: TRBD1; V gene: TRBV29-1
CDR3 DNA: TGTGCCAGCAGCTTTCTAGCGGGGGGGTCTAACATTCAGTACTTC; CDR3 protein: CASSFLAGGSNIQYF; clone size: .; J gene: TRBJ2-4; D gene: TRBD2; V gene: TRBV5-5
CDR3 DNA: TGTGCCATCAGTAGCCGAATGGGGGGATCACCCCTCCACTTT; CDR3 protein: CAISSRMGGSPLHF; clone size: few; J gene: TRBJ1-6; D gene: .; V gene: TRBV10-3
CDR3 DNA: TGTGCCAGCAGCTTAGCCGCTTTCTTT; CDR3 protein: CASSLAAFF; clone size: .; J gene: TRBJ1-1; D gene: .; V gene: TRBV7-2